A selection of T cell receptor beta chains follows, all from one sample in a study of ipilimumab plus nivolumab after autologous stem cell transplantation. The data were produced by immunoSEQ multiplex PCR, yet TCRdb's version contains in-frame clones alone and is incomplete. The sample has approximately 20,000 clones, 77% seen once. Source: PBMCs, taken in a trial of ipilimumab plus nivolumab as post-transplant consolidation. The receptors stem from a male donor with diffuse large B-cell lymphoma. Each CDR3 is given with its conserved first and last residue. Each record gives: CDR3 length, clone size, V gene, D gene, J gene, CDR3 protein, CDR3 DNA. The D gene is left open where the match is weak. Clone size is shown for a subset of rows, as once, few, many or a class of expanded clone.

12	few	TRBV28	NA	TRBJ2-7	CASSFLTYEQYF	TGTGCCAGCAGTTTTTTAACTTACGAGCAGTACTTC
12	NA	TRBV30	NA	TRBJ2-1	CAWSTSSGEQFF	TGTGCCTGGAGTACGTCAAGCGGTGAGCAGTTCTTC
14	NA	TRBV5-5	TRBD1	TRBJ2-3	CASSLGQGADTQYF	TGTGCCAGCAGCTTGGGACAGGGTGCAGATACGCAGTATTTT
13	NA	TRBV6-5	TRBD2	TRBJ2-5	CASSYAPSGTQYF	TGTGCCAGCAGTTACGCTCCTAGCGGGACCCAGTACTTC
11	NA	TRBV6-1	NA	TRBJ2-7	CASSQGLEQYF	TGTGCCAGCAGTCAAGGTCTCGAGCAGTACTTC
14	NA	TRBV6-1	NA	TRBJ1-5	CASRLGGGYQPQHF	TGTGCCAGCAGGTTAGGGGGGGGTTATCAGCCCCAGCATTTT
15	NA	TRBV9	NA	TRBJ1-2	CASSVVAGGDYGYTF	TGTGCCAGCAGCGTAGTCGCGGGGGGGGACTATGGCTACACCTTC
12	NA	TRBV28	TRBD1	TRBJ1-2	CASRRQGYGYTF	TGTGCCAGCAGAAGACAGGGGTATGGCTACACCTTC
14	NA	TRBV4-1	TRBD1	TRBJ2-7	CASSQDRISYEQYF	TGCGCCAGCAGCCAGGACAGGATATCCTACGAGCAGTACTTC
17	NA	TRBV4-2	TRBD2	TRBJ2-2	CASSQPSGGANTGELFF	TGTGCCAGCAGCCAACCTAGCGGGGGCGCGAACACCGGGGAGCTGTTTTTT
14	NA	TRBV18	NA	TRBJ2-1	CASSPKVAPNEQFF	TGTGCCAGCTCACCAAAAGTAGCACCCAATGAGCAGTTCTTC
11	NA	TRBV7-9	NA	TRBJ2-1	CASTDSTEQFF	TGTGCCAGCACGGACAGTACGGAGCAGTTCTTC
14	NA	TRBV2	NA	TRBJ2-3	CASSDPSRTDTQYF	TGTGCCAGCAGTGACCCTTCACGAACAGATACGCAGTATTTT
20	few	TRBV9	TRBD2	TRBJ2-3	CASSVASSGGGSGRTDTQYF	TGTGCCAGCAGCGTAGCATCTAGCGGGGGGGGTTCGGGTCGCACAGATACGCAGTATTTT
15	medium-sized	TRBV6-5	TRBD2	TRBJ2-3	CASSMLAGGSDTQYF	TGTGCCAGCAGTATGCTAGCGGGGGGTTCAGATACGCAGTATTTT
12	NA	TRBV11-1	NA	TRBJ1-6	CASSLGTGPLHF	TGTGCCAGCAGCTTAGGAACAGGACCCCTCCACTTT
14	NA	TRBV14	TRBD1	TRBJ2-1	CASIKGQGSNEQFF	TGTGCCAGCATCAAGGGACAGGGAAGCAATGAGCAGTTCTTC
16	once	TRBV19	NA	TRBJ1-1	CASSIFAGSTNTEAFF	TGTGCCAGTAGTATTTTTGCTGGTTCTACGAACACTGAAGCTTTCTTT
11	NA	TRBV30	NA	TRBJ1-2	CAWSVFDGYTF	TGTGCCTGGAGTGTTTTCGATGGCTACACCTTC
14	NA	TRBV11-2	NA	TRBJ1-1	CASSLVGGTTEAFF	TGTGCCAGCAGCTTAGTGGGGGGTACCACTGAAGCTTTCTTT
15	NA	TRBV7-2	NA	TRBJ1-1	CASSSPDTANTEAFF	TGTGCCAGCAGCTCCCCAGACACTGCGAACACTGAAGCTTTCTTT
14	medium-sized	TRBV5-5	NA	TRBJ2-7	CASSLGVRAVEQYF	TGTGCCAGCAGCTTGGGGGTCAGGGCCGTCGAGCAGTACTTC
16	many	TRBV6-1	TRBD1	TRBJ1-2	CASSEGTGKFRYGYTF	TGTGCCAGCAGTGAAGGGACAGGGAAGTTTCGCTATGGCTACACCTTC
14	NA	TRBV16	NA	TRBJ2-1	CASSQWAGHNEQFF	TGTGCCAGCAGCCAATGGGCGGGGCACAATGAGCAGTTCTTC
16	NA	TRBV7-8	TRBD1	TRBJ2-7	CASSLGEGQGAYEQYF	TGTGCCAGCAGCTTAGGAGAGGGACAGGGGGCCTACGAGCAGTACTTC
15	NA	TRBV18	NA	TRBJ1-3	CASSPSGSSGNTIYF	TGTGCCAGCTCACCAAGCGGAAGCTCTGGAAACACCATATATTTT
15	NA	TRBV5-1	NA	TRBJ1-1	CASSRRTGGNTEAFF	TGCGCCAGCAGCCGGAGGACGGGGGGGAACACTGAAGCTTTCTTT